These T cell receptor beta chains were read from a single sample in a study of a mutant IDH1 vaccine in newly diagnosed glioma. The protocol was immunoSEQ multiplex PCR, while the TCRdb copy is restricted to in-frame clones and leaves out a portion. The table has approximately 50,000 clones, 80% to 90% seen once. No cognate antigen is known for these TCRs. The starting material was PBMCs, obtained from a glioma patient whose treatment included an IDH1 peptide vaccine. All receptors come from a man between 35 and 55 years old with glioma. Each CDR3 is given with its conserved first and last residue. The D gene is left open where the match is weak. Clone size is given for some rows only: seen once, a few or many times, or a class if the clone is expanded.

D	size	J	V	CDR3
.	.	TRBJ1-4	TRBV7-2	CASSLVAGGNEKLFF
.	.	TRBJ2-7	TRBV7-6	CASSATGQSYEQYF
TRBD1	.	TRBJ1-2	TRBV29-1	CSYRGDYGYTF
.	.	TRBJ1-2	TRBV29-1	CSVDTGGGYTF
.	.	TRBJ1-1	TRBV2	CASISRASILYAFF
TRBD2	.	TRBJ2-1	TRBV5-1	CASSFRGESVNEQFF
.	.	TRBJ2-2	TRBV28	CASSLGTVNTGELFF
.	.	TRBJ1-2	TRBV11-2	CASSSLGGYGYTF
.	.	TRBJ1-2	TRBV30	CAWSVKEGAYGYTF
.	.	TRBJ2-5	TRBV7-2	CASRDTGAWETQYF
.	.	TRBJ2-3	TRBV19	CASSILFQDTQYF
TRBD1	.	TRBJ1-2	TRBV7-2	CASSLGTDWGYTF
.	.	TRBJ1-1	TRBV6-5	CASSPGGGLGFAFF
TRBD1	.	TRBJ1-3	TRBV6-1	CASSVQDRDSGNTIYF
TRBD1	.	TRBJ2-3	TRBV4-1	CASSHWDRDTDTQYF
TRBD2	.	TRBJ2-7	TRBV18	CASSPPSGSRNEQYF
.	once	TRBJ1-1	TRBV15	CATSRGKGKTEAFF
TRBD2	.	TRBJ2-7	TRBV2	CASSRGAGDYEQYF
.	.	TRBJ2-6	TRBV9	CASSATEANVLTF
.	.	TRBJ1-5	TRBV4-1	CASSQDTWADQPQHF
.	.	TRBJ1-1	TRBV27	CASSWQGANTEAFF
.	.	TRBJ2-1	TRBV6-5	CASRVQRGLNEQFF
.	.	TRBJ2-1	TRBV4-1	CASSPNNNEQFF
TRBD2	.	TRBJ2-1	TRBV6-5	CASRTSGSNEQFF
TRBD1	.	TRBJ2-5	TRBV19	CASSTGQGTETQYF